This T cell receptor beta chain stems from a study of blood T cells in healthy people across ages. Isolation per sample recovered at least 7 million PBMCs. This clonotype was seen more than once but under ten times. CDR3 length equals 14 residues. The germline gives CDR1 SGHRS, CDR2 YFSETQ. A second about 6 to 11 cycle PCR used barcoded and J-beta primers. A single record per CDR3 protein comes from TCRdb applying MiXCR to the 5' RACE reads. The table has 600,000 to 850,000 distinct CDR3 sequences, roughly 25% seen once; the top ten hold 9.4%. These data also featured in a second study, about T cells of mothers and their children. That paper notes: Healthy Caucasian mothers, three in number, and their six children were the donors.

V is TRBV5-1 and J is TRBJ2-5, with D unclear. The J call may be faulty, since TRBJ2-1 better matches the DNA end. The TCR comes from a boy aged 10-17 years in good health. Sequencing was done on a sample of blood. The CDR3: CASSQKLVNNEQFF. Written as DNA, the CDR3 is TGCGCCAGCAGCCAAAAGCTAGTAAACAATGAGCAGTTCTTC.